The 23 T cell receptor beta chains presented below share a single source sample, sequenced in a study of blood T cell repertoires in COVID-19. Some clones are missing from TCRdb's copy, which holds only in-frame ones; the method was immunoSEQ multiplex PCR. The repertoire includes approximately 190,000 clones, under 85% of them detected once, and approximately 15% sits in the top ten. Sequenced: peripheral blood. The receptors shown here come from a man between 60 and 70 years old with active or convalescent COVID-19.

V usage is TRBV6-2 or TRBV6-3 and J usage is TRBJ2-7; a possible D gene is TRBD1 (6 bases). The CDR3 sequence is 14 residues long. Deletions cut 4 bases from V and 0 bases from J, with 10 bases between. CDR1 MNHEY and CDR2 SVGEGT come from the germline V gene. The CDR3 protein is CASSWTASSYEQYF. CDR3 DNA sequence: TGTGCCAGCAGTTGGACAGCGAGCTCCTACGAGCAGTACTTC.

In nucleotides, the CDR3 is TGTGCCAGCAGCCAAGTGGGGGGGGAGACCCAGTACTTC. This sequence encodes CASSQVGGETQYF. The chain employs TRBV3-1 (or the pseudogene TRBV3-2) and TRBJ2-5; 7 bases line up with TRBD2. The CDR3 runs 13 residues. With 1 base clipped from V and 5 bases from J, the junction kept 1 base outside the gene matches. Germline-derived CDR1 and CDR2 are LGHDT and YNNKEL (reference sequence).

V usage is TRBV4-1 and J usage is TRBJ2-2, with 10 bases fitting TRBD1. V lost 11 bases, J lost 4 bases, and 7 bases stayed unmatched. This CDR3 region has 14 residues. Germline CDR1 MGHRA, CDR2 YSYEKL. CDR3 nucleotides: TGCGCCGCCAGTCGGACAGGGGGCACCGGGGAGCTGTTTTTT. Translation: CAASRTGGTGELFF.

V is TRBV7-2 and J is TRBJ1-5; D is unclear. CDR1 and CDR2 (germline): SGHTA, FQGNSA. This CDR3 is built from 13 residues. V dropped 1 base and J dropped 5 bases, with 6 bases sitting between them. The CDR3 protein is CASSLESYQPQHF. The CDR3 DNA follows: TGTGCCAGCAGCTTAGAGAGCTATCAGCCCCAGCATTTT.

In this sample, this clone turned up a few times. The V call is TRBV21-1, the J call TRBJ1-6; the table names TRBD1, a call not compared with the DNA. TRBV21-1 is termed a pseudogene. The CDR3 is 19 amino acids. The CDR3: CASSKDKDNFGPFNSPLHF. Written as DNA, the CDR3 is TGTGCCAGCAGCAAAGACAAGGACAATTTTGGACCTTTTAATTCACCCCTCCACTTT.

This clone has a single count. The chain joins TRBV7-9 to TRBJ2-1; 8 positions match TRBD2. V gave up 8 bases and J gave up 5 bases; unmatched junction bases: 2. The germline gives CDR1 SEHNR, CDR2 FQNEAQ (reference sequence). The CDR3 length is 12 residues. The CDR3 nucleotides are TGTGCCAGCGGACTAGCCGACAATGAGCAGTTCTTC. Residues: CASGLADNEQFF.

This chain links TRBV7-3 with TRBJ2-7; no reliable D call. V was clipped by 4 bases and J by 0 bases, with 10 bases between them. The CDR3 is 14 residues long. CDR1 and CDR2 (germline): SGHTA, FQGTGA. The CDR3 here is CASSSSAASYEQYF. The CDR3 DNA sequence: TGTGCCAGCAGCTCCTCCGCGGCCTCCTACGAGCAGTACTTC.

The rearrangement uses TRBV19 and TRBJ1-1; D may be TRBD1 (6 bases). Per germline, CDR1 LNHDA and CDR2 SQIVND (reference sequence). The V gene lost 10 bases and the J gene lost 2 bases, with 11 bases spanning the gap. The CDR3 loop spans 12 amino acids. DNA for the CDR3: TGTGCCACCAAGACAGGTAACACTGAAGCTTTCTTT. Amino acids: CATKTGNTEAFF. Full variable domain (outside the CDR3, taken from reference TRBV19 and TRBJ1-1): DGGITQSPKYLFRKEGQNVTLSCEQNLNHDAMYWYRQDPGQGLRLIYYSQIVNDFQKGDIAEGYSVSREKKESFPLTVTSAQKNPTAFYLCATKTGNTEAFFGQGTRLTVV.

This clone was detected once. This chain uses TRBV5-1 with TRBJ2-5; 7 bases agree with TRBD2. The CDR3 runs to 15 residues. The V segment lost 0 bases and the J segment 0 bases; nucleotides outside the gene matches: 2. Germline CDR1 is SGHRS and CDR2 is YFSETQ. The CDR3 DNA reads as TGCGCCAGCAGCTTGGCCCGGGGGGACCAAGAGACCCAGTACTTC. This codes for CASSLARGDQETQYF.

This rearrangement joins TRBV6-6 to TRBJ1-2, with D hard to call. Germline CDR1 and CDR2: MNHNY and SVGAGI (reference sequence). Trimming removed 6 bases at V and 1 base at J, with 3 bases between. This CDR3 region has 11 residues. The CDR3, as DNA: TGTGCCAGCAGGTATAACTATGGCTACACCTTC. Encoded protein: CASRYNYGYTF.

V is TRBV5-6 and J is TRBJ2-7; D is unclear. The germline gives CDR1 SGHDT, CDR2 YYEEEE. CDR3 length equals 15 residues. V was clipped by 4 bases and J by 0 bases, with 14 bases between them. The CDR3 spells CASSPAGGSSYEQYF. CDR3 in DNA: TGTGCCAGCAGCCCTGCTGGCGGTAGCTCCTACGAGCAGTACTTC. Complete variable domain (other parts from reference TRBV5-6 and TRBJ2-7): DAGVTQSPTHLIKTRGQQVTLRCSPKSGHDTVSWYQQALGQGPQFIFQYYEEEERQRGNFPDRFSGHQFPNYSSELNVNALLLGDSALYLCASSPAGGSSYEQYFGPGTRLTVT.

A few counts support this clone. The CDR3 nucleotides read TGTGCCAGCAGTTTTCAGACTAATGAAAAACTGTTTTTT. It translates to CASSFQTNEKLFF. The V gene is TRBV12-3 or TRBV12-4, the J gene TRBJ1-4; no clear D gene. Trimming cost V 3 bases and J 2 bases, with 4 bases left between them. This CDR3 comprises 13 residues.

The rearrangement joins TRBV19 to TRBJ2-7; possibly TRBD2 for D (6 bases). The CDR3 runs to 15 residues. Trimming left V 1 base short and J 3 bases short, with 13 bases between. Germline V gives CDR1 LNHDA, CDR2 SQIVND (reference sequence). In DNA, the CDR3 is TGTGCCAGTAGTATAGGAGGCGGGAATGGCTACGAGCAGTACTTC. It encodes CASSIGGGNGYEQYF.

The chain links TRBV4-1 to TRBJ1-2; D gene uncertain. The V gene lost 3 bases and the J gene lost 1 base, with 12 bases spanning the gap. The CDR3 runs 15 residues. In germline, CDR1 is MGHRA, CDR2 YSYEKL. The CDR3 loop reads CASSQAWRINYGYTF. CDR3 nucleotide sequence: TGCGCCAGCAGCCAGGCCTGGAGGATTAACTATGGCTACACCTTC.

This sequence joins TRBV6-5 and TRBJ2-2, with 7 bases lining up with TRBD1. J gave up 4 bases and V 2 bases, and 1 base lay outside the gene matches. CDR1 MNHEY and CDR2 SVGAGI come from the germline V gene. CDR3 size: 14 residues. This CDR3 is CASSYAGGTGELFF. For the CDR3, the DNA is TGTGCCAGCAGTTACGCAGGGGGCACCGGGGAGCTGTTTTTT.

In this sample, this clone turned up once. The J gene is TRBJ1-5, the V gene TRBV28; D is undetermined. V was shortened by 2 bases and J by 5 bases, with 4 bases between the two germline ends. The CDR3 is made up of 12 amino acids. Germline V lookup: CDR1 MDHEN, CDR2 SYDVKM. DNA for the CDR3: TGTGCCAGCAGTTTACGCGATCAGCCCCAGCATTTT. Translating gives CASSLRDQPQHF.

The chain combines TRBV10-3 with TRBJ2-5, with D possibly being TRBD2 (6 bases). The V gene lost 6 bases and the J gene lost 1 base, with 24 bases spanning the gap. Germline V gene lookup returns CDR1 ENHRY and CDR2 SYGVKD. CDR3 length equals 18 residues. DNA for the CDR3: TGTGCCATCAGCGTTCGGTTAATAGCGGCTTACTTCCAAGAGACCCAGTACTTC. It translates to CAISVRLIAAYFQETQYF.

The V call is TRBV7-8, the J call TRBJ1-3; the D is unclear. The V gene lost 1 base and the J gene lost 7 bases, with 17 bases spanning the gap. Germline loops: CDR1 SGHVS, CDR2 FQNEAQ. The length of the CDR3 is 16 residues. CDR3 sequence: CASSLVKAFPGNTIYF. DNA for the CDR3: TGTGCCAGCAGCTTAGTCAAGGCGTTTCCGGGGAACACCATATATTTT. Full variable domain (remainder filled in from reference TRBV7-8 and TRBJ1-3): GAGVSQSPRYKVAKRGQDVALRCDPISGHVSLFWYQQALGQGPEFLTYFQNEAQLDKSGLPSDRFFAERPEGSVSTLKIQRTQQEDSAVYLCASSLVKAFPGNTIYFGEGSWLTVV.

CDR3 loop: CASSLVRTGNGYTF. The CDR3 DNA sequence: TGTGCCAGCAGCTTGGTGCGGACAGGGAACGGCTACACCTTC. This chain joins TRBV5-5 and TRBJ1-2; 8 bases align to TRBD1. Germline CDR1 SGHKS, CDR2 YYEKEE (reference sequence). V dropped 0 bases and J dropped 8; count of bases not matched to a gene: 6. This CDR3 spans 14 amino acids.

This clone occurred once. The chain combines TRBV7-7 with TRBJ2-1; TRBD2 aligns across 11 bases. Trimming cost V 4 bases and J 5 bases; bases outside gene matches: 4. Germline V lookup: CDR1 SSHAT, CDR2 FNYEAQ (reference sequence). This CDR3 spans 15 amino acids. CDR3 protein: CASSSRLAGHNEQFF. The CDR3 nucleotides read TGTGCCAGCAGCTCCCGACTAGCGGGGCACAATGAGCAGTTCTTC.

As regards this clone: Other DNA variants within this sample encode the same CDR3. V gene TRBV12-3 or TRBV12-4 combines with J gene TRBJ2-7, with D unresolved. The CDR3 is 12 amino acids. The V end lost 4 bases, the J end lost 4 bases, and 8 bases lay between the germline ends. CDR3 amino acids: CASSSTAYEQYF. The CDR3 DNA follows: TGTGCCAGCAGTTCGACTGCATACGAGCAGTACTTC.

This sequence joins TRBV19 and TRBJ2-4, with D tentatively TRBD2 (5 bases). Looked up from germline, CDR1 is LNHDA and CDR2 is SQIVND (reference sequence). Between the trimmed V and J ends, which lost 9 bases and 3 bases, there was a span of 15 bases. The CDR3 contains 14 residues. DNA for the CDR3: TGTGCCAGGGGAGCCTCGCACCACAAAAACATTCAGTACTTC. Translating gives CARGASHHKNIQYF.

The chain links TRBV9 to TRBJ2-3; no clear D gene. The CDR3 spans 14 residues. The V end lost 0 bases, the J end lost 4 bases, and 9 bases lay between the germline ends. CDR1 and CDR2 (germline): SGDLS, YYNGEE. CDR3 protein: CASSVAGTPDTQYF. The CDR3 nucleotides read TGTGCCAGCAGCGTAGCAGGTACGCCAGATACGCAGTATTTT.